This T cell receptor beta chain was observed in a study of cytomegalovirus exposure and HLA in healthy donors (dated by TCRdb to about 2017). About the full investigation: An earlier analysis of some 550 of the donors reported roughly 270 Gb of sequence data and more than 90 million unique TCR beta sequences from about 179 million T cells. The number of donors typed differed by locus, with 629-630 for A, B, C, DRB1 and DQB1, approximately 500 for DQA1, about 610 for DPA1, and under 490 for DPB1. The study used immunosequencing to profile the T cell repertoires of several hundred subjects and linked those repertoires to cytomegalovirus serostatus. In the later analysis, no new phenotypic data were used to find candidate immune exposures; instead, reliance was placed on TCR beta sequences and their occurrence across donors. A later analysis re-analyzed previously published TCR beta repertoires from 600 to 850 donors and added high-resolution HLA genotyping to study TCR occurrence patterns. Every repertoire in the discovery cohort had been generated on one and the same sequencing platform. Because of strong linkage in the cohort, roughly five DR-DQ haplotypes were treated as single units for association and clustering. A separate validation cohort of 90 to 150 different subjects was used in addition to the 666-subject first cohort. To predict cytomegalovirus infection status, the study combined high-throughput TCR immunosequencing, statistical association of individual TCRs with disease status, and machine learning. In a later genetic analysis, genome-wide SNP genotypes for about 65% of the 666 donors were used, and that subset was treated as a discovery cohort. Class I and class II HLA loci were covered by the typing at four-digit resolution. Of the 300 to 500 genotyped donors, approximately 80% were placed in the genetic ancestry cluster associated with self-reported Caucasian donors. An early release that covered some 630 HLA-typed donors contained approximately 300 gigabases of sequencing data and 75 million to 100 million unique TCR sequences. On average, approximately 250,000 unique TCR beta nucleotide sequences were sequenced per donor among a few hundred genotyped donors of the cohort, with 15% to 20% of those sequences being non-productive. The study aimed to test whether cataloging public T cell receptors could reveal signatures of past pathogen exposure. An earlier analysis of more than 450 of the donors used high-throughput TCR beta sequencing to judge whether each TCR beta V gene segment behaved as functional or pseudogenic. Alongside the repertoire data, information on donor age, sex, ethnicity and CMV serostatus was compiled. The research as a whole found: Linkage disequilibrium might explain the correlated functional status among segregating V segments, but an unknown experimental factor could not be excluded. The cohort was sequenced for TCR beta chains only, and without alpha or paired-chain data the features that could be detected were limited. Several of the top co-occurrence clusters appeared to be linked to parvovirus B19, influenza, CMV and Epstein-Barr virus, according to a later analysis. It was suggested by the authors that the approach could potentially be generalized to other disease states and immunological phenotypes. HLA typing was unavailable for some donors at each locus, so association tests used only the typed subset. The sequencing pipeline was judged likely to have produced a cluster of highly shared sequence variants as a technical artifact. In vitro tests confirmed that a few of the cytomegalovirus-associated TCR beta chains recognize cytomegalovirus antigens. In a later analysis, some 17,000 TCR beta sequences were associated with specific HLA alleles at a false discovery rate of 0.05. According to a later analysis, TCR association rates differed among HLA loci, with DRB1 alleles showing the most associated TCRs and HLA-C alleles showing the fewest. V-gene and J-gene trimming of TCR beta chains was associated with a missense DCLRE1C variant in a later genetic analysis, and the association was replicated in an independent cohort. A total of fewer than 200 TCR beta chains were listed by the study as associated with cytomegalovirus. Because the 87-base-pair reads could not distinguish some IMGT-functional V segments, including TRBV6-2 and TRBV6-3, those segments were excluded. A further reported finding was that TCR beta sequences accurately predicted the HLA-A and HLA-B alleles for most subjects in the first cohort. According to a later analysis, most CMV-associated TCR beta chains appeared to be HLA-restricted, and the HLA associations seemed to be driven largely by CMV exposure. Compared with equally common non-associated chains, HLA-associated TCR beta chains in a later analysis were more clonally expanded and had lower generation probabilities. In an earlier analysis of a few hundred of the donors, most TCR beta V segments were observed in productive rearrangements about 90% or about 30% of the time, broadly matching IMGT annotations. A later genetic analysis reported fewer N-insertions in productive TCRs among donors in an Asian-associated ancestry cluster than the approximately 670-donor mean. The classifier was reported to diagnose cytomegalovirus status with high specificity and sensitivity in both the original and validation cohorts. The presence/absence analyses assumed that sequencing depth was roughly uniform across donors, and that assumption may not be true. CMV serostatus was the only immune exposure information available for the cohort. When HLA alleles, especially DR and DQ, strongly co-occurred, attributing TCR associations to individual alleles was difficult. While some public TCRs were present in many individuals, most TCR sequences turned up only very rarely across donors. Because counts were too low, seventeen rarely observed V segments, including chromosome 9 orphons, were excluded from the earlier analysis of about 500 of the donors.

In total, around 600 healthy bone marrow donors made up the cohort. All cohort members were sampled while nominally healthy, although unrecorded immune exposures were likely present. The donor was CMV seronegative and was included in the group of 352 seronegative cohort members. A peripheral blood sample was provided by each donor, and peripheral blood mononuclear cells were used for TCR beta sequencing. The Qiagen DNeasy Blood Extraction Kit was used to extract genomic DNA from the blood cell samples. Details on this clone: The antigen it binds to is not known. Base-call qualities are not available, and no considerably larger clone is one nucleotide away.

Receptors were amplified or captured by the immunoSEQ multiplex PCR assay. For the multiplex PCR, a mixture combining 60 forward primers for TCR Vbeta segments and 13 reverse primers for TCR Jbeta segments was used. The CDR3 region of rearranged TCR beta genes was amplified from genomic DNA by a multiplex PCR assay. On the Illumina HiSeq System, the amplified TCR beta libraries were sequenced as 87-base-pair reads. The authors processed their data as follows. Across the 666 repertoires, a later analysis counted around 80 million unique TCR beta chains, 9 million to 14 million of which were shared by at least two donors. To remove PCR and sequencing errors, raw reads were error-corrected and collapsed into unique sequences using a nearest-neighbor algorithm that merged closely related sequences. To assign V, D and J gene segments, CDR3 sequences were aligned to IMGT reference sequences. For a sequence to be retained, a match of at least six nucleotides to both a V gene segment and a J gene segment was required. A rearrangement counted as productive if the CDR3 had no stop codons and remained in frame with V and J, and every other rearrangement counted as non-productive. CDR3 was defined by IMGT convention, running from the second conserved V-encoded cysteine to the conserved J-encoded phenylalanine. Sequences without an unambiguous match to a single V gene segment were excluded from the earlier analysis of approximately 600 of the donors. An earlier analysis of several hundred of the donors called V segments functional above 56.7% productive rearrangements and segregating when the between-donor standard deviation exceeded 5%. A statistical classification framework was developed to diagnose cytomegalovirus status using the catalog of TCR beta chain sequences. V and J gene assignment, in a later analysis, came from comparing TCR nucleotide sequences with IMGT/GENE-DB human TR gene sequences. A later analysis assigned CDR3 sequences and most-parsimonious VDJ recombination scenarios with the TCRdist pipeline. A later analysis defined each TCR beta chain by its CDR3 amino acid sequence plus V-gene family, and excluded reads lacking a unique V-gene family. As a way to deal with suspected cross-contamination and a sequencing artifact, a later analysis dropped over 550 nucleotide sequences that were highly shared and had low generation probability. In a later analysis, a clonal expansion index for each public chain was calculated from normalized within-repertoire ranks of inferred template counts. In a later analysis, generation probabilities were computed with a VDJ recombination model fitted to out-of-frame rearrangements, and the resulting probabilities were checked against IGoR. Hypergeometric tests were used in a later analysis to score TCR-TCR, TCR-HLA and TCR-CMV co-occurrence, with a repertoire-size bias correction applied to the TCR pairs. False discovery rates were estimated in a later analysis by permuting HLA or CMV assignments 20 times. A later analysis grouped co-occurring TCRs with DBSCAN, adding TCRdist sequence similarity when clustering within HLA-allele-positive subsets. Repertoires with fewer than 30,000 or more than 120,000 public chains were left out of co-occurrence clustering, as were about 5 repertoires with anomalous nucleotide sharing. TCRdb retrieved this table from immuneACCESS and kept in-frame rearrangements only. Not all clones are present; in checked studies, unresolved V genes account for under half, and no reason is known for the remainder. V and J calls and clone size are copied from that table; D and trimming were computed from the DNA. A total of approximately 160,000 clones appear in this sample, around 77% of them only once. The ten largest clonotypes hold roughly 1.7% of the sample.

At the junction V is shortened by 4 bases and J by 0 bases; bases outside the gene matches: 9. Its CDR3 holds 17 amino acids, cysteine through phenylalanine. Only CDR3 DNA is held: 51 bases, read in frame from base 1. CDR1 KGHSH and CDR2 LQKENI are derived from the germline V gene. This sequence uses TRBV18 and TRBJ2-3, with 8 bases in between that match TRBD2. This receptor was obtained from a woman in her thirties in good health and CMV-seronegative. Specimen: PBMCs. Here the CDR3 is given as CASSLYTSGGSTDTQYF. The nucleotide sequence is TGTGCCAGCTCACTATATACTAGCGGAGGAAGCACAGATACGCAGTATTTT. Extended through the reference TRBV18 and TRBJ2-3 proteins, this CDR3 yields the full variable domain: NAGVMQNPRHLVRRRGQEARLRCSPMKGHSHVYWYRQLPEEGLKFMVYLQKENIIDESGMPKERFSAEFPKEGPSILRIQQVVRGDSAAYFCASSLYTSGGSTDTQYFGPGTRLTVL.